This T cell receptor (beta chain) stems from a study of shared clonotypes between healthy human individuals. Whole-study results and caveats: It was expected that sequencing depth would affect clonotype sharing among donors. Generation of non-shared clonotypes was less probable than generation of clonotypes shared by all four donors. The study found approximately 5% of naive CD4 clonotypes shared across a few donors. Owing to a small donor count, the genetic and exposure-history diversity represented was limited.

As concerns this clone: No antigen is known for it.

The germline V gene has CDR1 MNHNS and CDR2 SASEGT. The CDR3 has 13 residues. The ends lost 10 bases at V and 7 bases at J; junction bases unmatched: 10. CD8 cells regarded as naive lacked CD45RO, were positively chosen for CCR7, and omitted terminally differentiated effector memory CD45RA+ cells. Using immunoSEQ multiplex PCR, the repertoire was profiled, and TCRdb retains in-frame clones only, with some absent. The sample has about 680,000 clones, around 92% seen once; the top ten hold more than 20%. Material: naive CD8+ T cells sorted from blood. This TCR derives from a man in his thirties or forties in good health. The chain combines TRBV6-1 with TRBJ2-1; TRBD2 aligns across 7 bases. CDR3 nucleotides: TGTGCCACCAAGACTAGCAGTGGGAATGAGCAGTTCTTC. This sequence encodes CATKTSSGNEQFF.